This T cell receptor beta chain was recovered during a study of T-cell reconstitution after alpha-beta-depleted transplantation in children (TCRdb year 2016). Study-level background: Using TCR repertoire profiling, the study followed T-cell immune reconstitution in a quantitative way in children after TCRalphabeta/CD19-depleted allogeneic hematopoietic cell transplantation.

Trimming takes 1 base off V and 6 bases off J; junction bases not matched to a gene: 11. The germline V gene provides CDR1 SGHRS and CDR2 YFSETQ. Spanning cysteine to phenylalanine, the CDR3 consists of 17 amino acids. Here the CDR3 DNA is all that survives: 51 bases in frame from base 1. As for this clonotype: Its antigen is currently not known. Within one base of it there is no much larger clone, and no base qualities were kept.

The library was made by PCR. Sequencing took place on an Illumina HiSeq 2500. Molecular barcoding was employed in the preparation of TCR libraries, with unique molecular identifiers being used to normalize TCRbeta repertoire quantification. The raw public data were reprocessed by TCRdb itself: fastp quality trimming at Q25, MiXCR clonotype calling, in-frame beta chains only. Each entry is one CDR3 protein sequence, shown with its most common DNA and genes. The sample table shows about 460,000 distinct CDR3 sequences, and 9.5% to 15% are seen once. The ten biggest clones cover approximately 5.4% of the sample.

Specimen: PBMCs from the stem cell graft donor, collected from the stem cell graft. The receptor was isolated from a human donor who donated a stem cell graft to a child with combined immunodeficiency. The chain joins TRBV5-1 to TRBJ2-3, with 10 central nucleotides matching TRBD2. The sequenced DNA is TGCGCCAGCAGCTTGACCCCAGGACTAGCGGATGTGGATACGCAGTATTTT. The translation is CASSLTPGLADVDTQYF.